Shown below are 30 T cell receptor beta chains from a single sample sequenced in a study of T cells after yellow fever vaccination. Using its own MiXCR run on the 5' RACE reads, TCRdb lists one record per CDR3 protein. The sample lists about 300,000 distinct CDR3 sequences, under 9% occurring once. Sequenced material: CD4+ T cells sorted from PBMCs, taken 5 days after the yellow fever booster vaccination. Source of these receptors: a man aged 18 to 29 who received the YFV17D yellow fever vaccine.

A note on this clonotype: Its ends do not fully match the called genes, so a read error is possible. This chain uses TRBV7-3 with TRBJ2-3, with D perhaps being TRBD1 or TRBD2 (5 bases each). The CDR3 length is 11 residues. The germline CDR1 and CDR2 sequences are SGHTA and FQGTGA. CDR3: CASSRTGRPLF. CDR3 nucleotides: TGTGCCAGCAGTCGCACGGGACGCCCCCTTTTT.

This clonotype was seen a handful of times. The J gene is TRBJ2-1, the V gene TRBV7-2; D may be TRBD1 (5 bases). The CDR3 runs 15 residues. Deletions cut 3 bases from V and 0 bases from J, with 9 bases between. Germline V gene lookup returns CDR1 SGHTA and CDR2 FQGNSA. The CDR3 here is CASSFSGISYNEQFF. CDR3 nucleotide sequence: TGTGCCAGCAGCTTTTCAGGGATCTCCTACAATGAGCAGTTCTTC.

This clonotype appeared a few times. The CDR3 region is CSASPLYQRIYF. The DNA for the CDR3 is TGCAGTGCTAGCCCCTTATACCAGAGGATATATTTT. This chain uses TRBV20-1 with TRBJ1-3, with no clear D. Germline V gene lookup returns CDR1 DFQATT and CDR2 SNEGSKA (reference sequence). The germline V and J ends were trimmed by 3 bases and 13 bases, with 16 bases remaining between them. The CDR3 consists of 12 residues.

The chain is built from TRBV7-9 and TRBJ2-3, with 7 bases aligning to TRBD1. Germline CDR1 is SEHNR and CDR2 is FQNEAQ (reference sequence). This CDR3 spans 16 amino acids. With 4 bases clipped from V and 2 bases from J, the junction kept 9 bases outside the gene matches. CDR3 region: CASSSEGGKPTDTQYF. The DNA for the CDR3 is TGTGCCAGCAGCTCTGAAGGGGGCAAGCCCACAGATACGCAGTATTTT. The full variable domain, with the rest looked up from reference TRBV7-9 and TRBJ2-3, is DTGVSQNPRHKITKRGQNVTFRCDPISEHNRLYWYRQTLGQGPEFLTYFQNEAQLEKSRLLSDRFSAERPKGSFSTLEIQRTEQGDSAMYLCASSSEGGKPTDTQYFGPGTRLTVL.

The chain is built from TRBV14 and TRBJ2-3, with 11 bases that match TRBD2. The V gene end was trimmed by 3 bases and the J gene end by 0 bases; junction bases not matched to a gene: 5. The CDR3 loop spans 17 amino acids. Germline V gene data show CDR1 as SGHDN and CDR2 as FVKESK. Here the CDR3 reads CASSHRTSGLSTDTQYF. The CDR3 DNA sequence: TGTGCCAGCAGCCATCGGACTAGCGGGTTAAGCACAGATACGCAGTATTTT. Combining the CDR3 with reference TRBV14 and TRBJ2-3 gives the whole variable domain EAGVTQFPSHSVIEKGQTVTLRCDPISGHDNLYWYRRVMGKEIKFLLHFVKESKQDESGMPNNRFLAERTGGTYSTLKVQPAELEDSGVYFCASSHRTSGLSTDTQYFGPGTRLTVL.

The chain has TRBV11-2 and TRBJ2-6, with D perhaps matching TRBD1 or TRBD2 (5 bases each). The CDR3 has 16 amino acids. V was cut by 4 bases and J by 2 bases, with 12 bases left in between. Looked up from germline, CDR1 is SGHAT and CDR2 is FQNNGV. The CDR3 region has the DNA TGTGCCAGCAGCTACTATCGGGGCCCTGGGGCCAACGTCCTGACTTTC. Translation gives CASSYYRGPGANVLTF.

This clonotype was found a few times. CDR3 sequence reads: CASSDVGAGGFNEQFF. CDR3 sequence (DNA): TGTGCCAGCAGCGACGTCGGGGCGGGGGGCTTCAATGAGCAGTTCTTC. The chain carries TRBV3-1 and TRBJ2-1, with 8 bases that match TRBD2. CDR1 and CDR2 from the germline V gene are LGHDT and YNNKEL (reference sequence). The J segment lost 6 bases and the V segment lost 5 bases, leaving 12 bases of the junction unmatched. The CDR3 contains 16 residues.

The chain couples TRBV5-6 to TRBJ2-3; D uncertain. Germline loops: CDR1 SGHDT, CDR2 YYEEEE. The CDR3 is 13 residues long. Between the trimmed V and J ends, which lost 3 bases and 3 bases, there was a span of 8 bases. CDR3 nucleotide sequence: TGTGCCAGCAGCTCGGACGGGACAGATACGCAGTATTTT. This codes for CASSSDGTDTQYF.

This chain connects TRBV7-9 to TRBJ1-5, with TRBD1 as a possible D gene (5 bases). This CDR3 comprises 13 residues. V shed 3 bases and J shed 7 bases, with 10 bases lying between them. Germline assignment: CDR1 SEHNR and CDR2 FQNEAQ (reference sequence). CDR3 in amino acids: CASSFRVGQPQHF. CDR3 in DNA: TGTGCCAGCAGCTTCAGGGTTGGACAGCCCCAGCATTTT.

The J gene is TRBJ2-7, the V gene TRBV4-3, with TRBD1 as a possible D gene (6 bases). V shed 3 bases and J shed 1 base, with 10 bases lying between them. The CDR3 consists of 14 residues. From germline, CDR1 is LGHNA and CDR2 YSLEER. CDR3 in amino acids: CASSQDSTSYEQYF. The DNA of the CDR3 is TGCGCCAGCAGCCAGGACAGCACTTCCTACGAGCAGTACTTC.

This rearrangement joins TRBV28 to TRBJ2-7; either TRBD1 or TRBD2 may fit D (5 bases each). CDR1 MDHEN and CDR2 SYDVKM come from the germline V gene. The length of the CDR3 is 14 residues. V lost 3 bases and J lost 2, with 11 bases in between. The CDR3 bases are TGTGCCAGCAGTTTGTGGGGGTCCCCCTACGAGCAGTACGTC. Translated, it gives CASSLWGSPYEQYV.

V gene TRBV6-4 combines with J gene TRBJ2-6, with unresolved D. With 2 bases removed from V and 0 bases from J, the gap between germline ends came to 11 bases. Germline V gene lookup returns CDR1 MRHNA and CDR2 SNTAGT. CDR3 length equals 17 residues. The CDR3 DNA sequence: TGTGCCAGCAGTGACGTCCCTCTAAGCTCTGGGGCCAACGTCCTGACTTTC. It translates to CASSDVPLSSGANVLTF.

This clonotype was seen a handful of times. This chain joins TRBV2 and TRBJ2-7, with a tentative D call TRBD2 (5 bases). Trimming stripped 8 bases from V and 7 bases from J, with 12 bases between. Germline V gene sequence: CDR1 SNHLY, CDR2 FYNNEI. This CDR3 is 11 amino acids long. CDR3 in amino acids: CASRARGEQYV. CDR3 bases: TGTGCCAGCCGAGCCCGGGGTGAGCAGTACGTC.

This clonotype was seen more than once but under ten times. The CDR3 DNA reads as TGTGCCAGCAGCTCTTCGGGACAGGGGGCAATTTCCTACAATGAGCAGTTCTTC. It translates to CASSSSGQGAISYNEQFF. This chain uses TRBV7-9 with TRBJ2-1; 12 positions agree with TRBD1. In germline, CDR1 is SEHNR, CDR2 FQNEAQ (reference sequence). Trimming at V came to 4 bases and at J to 1 base, leaving 8 bases not matched to a gene. This CDR3 is built from 18 residues.

This clonotype was detected a few times. The chain employs TRBV30 and TRBJ1-2, with a tentative D call TRBD1 (6 bases). CDR1 is GTSNPN, CDR2 SVGIG, per germline (reference sequence). The CDR3 extends over 15 amino acids. Trimming shortened V by 2 bases and J by 4 bases, and 17 bases separated the two germline ends. For the CDR3, the DNA is TGTGCCTGGAGTCAAGACGGGGGGCGCATCTATGGCTACACCTTC. This codes for CAWSQDGGRIYGYTF.

This clonotype has more than one count but fewer than ten. The chain links TRBV6-2 or TRBV6-3 to TRBJ1-6; the D is unclear. The CDR3 sequence is 13 residues long. Trimming took off 6 bases at V and 14 bases at J, with 17 bases between the two ends. The V gene's germline CDR1 is MNHEY and CDR2 SVGEGT. CDR3 protein: CASRGWVRGTLHF. The DNA of the CDR3 is TGTGCCAGCAGAGGTTGGGTCCGAGGTACCCTCCACTTT.

The chain links TRBV6-2 or TRBV6-3 to TRBJ1-5, with D possibly being TRBD1 (6 bases). Looked up from germline, CDR1 is MNHEY and CDR2 is SVGEGT. V was clipped by 7 bases and J by 2 bases, with 15 bases between them. The CDR3 totals 15 residues. The CDR3 region has the DNA TGTGCCAGCAAACGGTCGGGGGGCGGCAATCAGCCCCAGCATTTT. Residues: CASKRSGGGNQPQHF.

This clonotype has more than one count but fewer than ten. The chain uses TRBV7-3 and TRBJ2-6; D unresolved. The CDR3 length is 16 residues. Germline lookup yields CDR1 SGHTA and CDR2 FQGTGA. V lost 2 bases, J lost 3 bases, and 11 bases lay in between. The CDR3 region is CASSLATGVGANVLTF. CDR3 nucleotides: TGTGCCAGCAGCTTAGCTACGGGCGTTGGGGCCAACGTCCTGACTTTC. Variable domain in full (rest from reference TRBV7-3 and TRBJ2-6): GAGVSQTPSNKVTEKGKYVELRCDPISGHTALYWYRQSLGQGPEFLIYFQGTGAADDSGLPNDRFFAVRPEGSVSTLKIQRTERGDSAVYLCASSLATGVGANVLTFGAGSRLTVL.

In its sample, this clonotype was seen a few times. V is TRBV11-2 and J is TRBJ2-2; no definite D call. The CDR3 loop spans 17 amino acids. In germline, CDR1 is SGHAT, CDR2 FQNNGV. Trimming took 1 base from V and 0 from J, leaving 12 bases between them. CDR3 DNA sequence: TGTGCCAGCAGCTTAGGGGTTGGGGAAACGAACACCGGGGAGCTGTTTTTT. Translation: CASSLGVGETNTGELFF.

The chain carries TRBV5-5 and TRBJ1-5; D call uncertain. Trimming shortened V by 1 base and J by 8 bases, and 10 bases separated the two germline ends. The CDR3 loop spans 13 amino acids. CDR1 is SGHKS, CDR2 YYEKEE, per germline (reference sequence). The CDR3 region has the DNA TGTGCCAGCAGCTTGACGTGGCCGGAGCCCCAGCATTTT. This sequence encodes CASSLTWPEPQHF.

The chain couples TRBV5-5 to TRBJ1-4, with TRBD1 as a possible D gene (6 bases). V gave up 3 bases and J gave up 4 bases, with 10 bases separating them. Germline assignment: CDR1 SGHKS and CDR2 YYEKEE (reference sequence). The CDR3 has 14 amino acids. CDR3 nucleotides: TGTGCCAGCAGCTCGGGAGGGGGTAATGAAAAACTGTTTTTT. It translates to CASSSGGGNEKLFF.

The J gene is TRBJ1-5, the V gene TRBV5-1, with D unclear. The V gene lost 0 bases and the J gene lost 5 bases, with 12 bases spanning the gap. The CDR3 runs to 15 residues. In germline, CDR1 is SGHRS, CDR2 YFSETQ. For the CDR3, the DNA is TGCGCCAGCAGCTTGGGGGGTAGCGGGGATCAGCCCCAGCATTTT. This encodes CASSLGGSGDQPQHF.

The genes are TRBV7-9 and TRBJ2-7; D could derive from TRBD1 or TRBD2 (6 bases each). CDR1 is SEHNR, CDR2 FQNEAQ, per germline (reference sequence). V was trimmed by 2 bases and J by 6 bases, leaving 14 bases between them. There are 14 residues in the CDR3. The CDR3 DNA follows: TGTGCCAGCAGCTTATCAGGGGTGGAGGGCGAGCAGTACTTC. Encoded protein: CASSLSGVEGEQYF.

This clonotype occurred many times. V is TRBV11-2 and J is TRBJ1-4; D may be TRBD1 (6 bases). The germline gives CDR1 SGHAT, CDR2 FQNNGV. Trimming removed 3 bases from V and 3 bases from J, with 14 bases in between. The CDR3 length is 16 residues. The CDR3 loop is CASSLTPGGSNEKLFF. The CDR3 nucleotides read TGTGCCAGCAGCTTGACCCCGGGGGGCTCTAATGAAAAACTGTTTTTT.

The chain carries TRBV11-2 and TRBJ2-7; D remains unclear. The CDR3 is made up of 14 amino acids. CDR1 and CDR2 (germline): SGHAT, FQNNGV. V lost 8 bases and J lost 6, with 20 bases in between. The chain's CDR3 is CASSRIDKSGEQYF. In DNA, the CDR3 is TGTGCCAGCTCAAGAATAGACAAGTCGGGCGAGCAGTACTTC.

In nucleotides, the CDR3 is TGCGCCAGCAGCCGATTCGGTGACAGGGTCCAATCCAATGAGCAGTTCTTC. Protein: CASSRFGDRVQSNEQFF. The chain combines TRBV4-3 with TRBJ2-1; 7 bases agree with TRBD1. The trim removed 4 bases at V and 6 bases at J, leaving 15 bases unmatched. The CDR3 has 17 residues. Per the germline V gene, CDR1 is LGHNA and CDR2 is YSLEER.

The CDR3 region is CSVSGTQGYEQFF. The CDR3, as DNA: TGCAGCGTTTCTGGTACGCAGGGGTATGAGCAGTTCTTC. The gene calls are TRBV29-1 and TRBJ2-1; tentatively, D is TRBD1 (6 bases). The CDR3 totals 13 residues. Trimming shortened V by 5 bases and J by 8 bases, and 16 bases separated the two germline ends. Germline CDR1 reads SQVTM; CDR2 reads ANQGSEA.

This clonotype was counted between two and nine times. V usage is TRBV29-1 and J usage is TRBJ1-2; TRBD1 matches 7 bases. The CDR3 spans 12 residues. Trimming at V came to 8 bases and at J to 3 bases, leaving 6 bases not matched to a gene. Germline lookup yields CDR1 SQVTM and CDR2 ANQGSEA. CDR3 loop: CSSRQGDYGYTF. CDR3 nucleotide sequence: TGCAGCAGCCGACAGGGTGACTATGGCTACACCTTC. The whole variable domain, remainder taken from reference TRBV29-1 and TRBJ1-2, is SAVISQKPSRDICQRGTSLTIQCQVDSQVTMMFWYRQQPGQSLTLIATANQGSEATYESGFVIDKFPISRPNLTFSTLTVSNMSPEDSSIYLCSSRQGDYGYTFGSGTRLTVV.

The rearrangement links TRBV12-5 to TRBJ2-1, with 7 bases that match TRBD1. Looked up from germline, CDR1 is LGHNT and CDR2 is FRNRAP. The CDR3 covers 14 residues. Trimming cost V 4 bases and J 9 bases; bases outside gene matches: 9. The CDR3 DNA reads TGTGCTAGTGGTTCCTTACAGGGGATGATTGAGCAGTTCTTC. It codes for CASGSLQGMIEQFF. Filled out from reference TRBV12-5 and TRBJ2-1, the complete variable domain reads DARVTQTPRHKVTEMGQEVTMRCQPILGHNTVFWYRQTMMQGLELLAYFRNRAPLDDSGMPKDRFSAEMPDATLATLKIQPSEPRDSAVYFCASGSLQGMIEQFFGPGTRLTVL.

This clonotype was seen many times. The rearrangement joins TRBV24-1 to TRBJ2-2; D is undetermined. From germline, CDR1 is KGHDR and CDR2 SFDVKD. Trimming stripped 10 bases from V and 4 bases from J, with 12 bases between. The CDR3 totals 13 residues. The CDR3 sequence: CATSQQSTGELFF. CDR3 in DNA: TGTGCCACGTCCCAACAGAGCACCGGGGAGCTGTTTTTT.